Ten or more counts support the clone carrying this TCR beta chain. What it binds is unknown. The sample originates from a study of breast tumors, draining lymph nodes, adjacent tissues. This CDR3 spans 15 amino acids. CDR1 is MDHEN, CDR2 SYDVKM, per germline. Trimming cost V 5 bases and J 1 base; bases outside gene matches: 8. Breast cancer patients provided tissue from their axillary draining lymph nodes. General study points: Tumors had less TCR diversity than lymph nodes, more than nontumor tissue. Data fit most tumor T cells coming from lymph node, expanding in tumor.

MiXCR, run by TCRdb on the multiplex PCR reads, gives a single entry per CDR3 protein. The table has 200,000 or so distinct CDR3 sequences, over 25% seen once. Sequencing was done on a sample of axillary lymph node tissue. This clonotype was sampled from a female donor with breast cancer. Some clones in this sample may be carry-over from other donors' samples. V is TRBV28 and J is TRBJ2-7; 7 bases agree with TRBD1. CDR3 bases: TGTGCCAGCAGTCCTCCGACAGGGAGTTCCTACGAGCAGTACTTC. It translates to CASSPPTGSSYEQYF.